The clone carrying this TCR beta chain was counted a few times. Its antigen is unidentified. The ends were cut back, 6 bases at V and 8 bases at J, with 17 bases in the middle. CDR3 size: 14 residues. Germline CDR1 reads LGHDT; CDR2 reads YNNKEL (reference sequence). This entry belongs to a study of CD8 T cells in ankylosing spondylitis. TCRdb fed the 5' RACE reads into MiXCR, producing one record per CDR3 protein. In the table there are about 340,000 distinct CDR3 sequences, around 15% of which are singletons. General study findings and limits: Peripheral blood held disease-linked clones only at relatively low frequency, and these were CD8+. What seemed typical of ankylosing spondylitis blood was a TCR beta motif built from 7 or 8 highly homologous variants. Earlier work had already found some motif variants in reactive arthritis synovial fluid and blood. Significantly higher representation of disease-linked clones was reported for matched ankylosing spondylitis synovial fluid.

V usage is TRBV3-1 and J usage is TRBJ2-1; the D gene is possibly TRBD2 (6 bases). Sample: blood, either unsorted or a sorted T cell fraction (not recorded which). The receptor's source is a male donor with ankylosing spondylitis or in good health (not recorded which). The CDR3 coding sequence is TGTGCCAGCAGGGAGGGGACCTATGGCTATGAGCAGTTCTTC. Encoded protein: CASREGTYGYEQFF.